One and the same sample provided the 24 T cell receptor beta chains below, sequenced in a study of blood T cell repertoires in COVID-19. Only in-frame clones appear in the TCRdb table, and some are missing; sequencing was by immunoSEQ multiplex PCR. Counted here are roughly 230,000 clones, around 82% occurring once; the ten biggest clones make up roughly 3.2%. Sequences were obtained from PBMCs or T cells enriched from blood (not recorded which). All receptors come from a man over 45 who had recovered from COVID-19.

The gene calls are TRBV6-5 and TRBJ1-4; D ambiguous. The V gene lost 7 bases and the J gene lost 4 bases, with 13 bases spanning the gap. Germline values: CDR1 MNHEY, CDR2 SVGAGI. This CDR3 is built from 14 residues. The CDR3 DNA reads TGTGCCAGCAAGACTAGTATACTTAATGAAAAACTGTTTTTT. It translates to CASKTSILNEKLFF.

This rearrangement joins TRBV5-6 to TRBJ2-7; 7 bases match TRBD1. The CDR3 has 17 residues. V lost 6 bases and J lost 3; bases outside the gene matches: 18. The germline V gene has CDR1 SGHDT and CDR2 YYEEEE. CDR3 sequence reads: CASTPPGPRDSFYEQYF. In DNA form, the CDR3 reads TGTGCCAGCACCCCCCCCGGCCCCAGGGACAGCTTCTACGAGCAGTACTTC.

The CDR3 bases are TGCGCCAGCAGCTTTAGCGGGAGATATGAGACCCAGTACTTC. Amino acid sequence: CASSFSGRYETQYF. V and J are TRBV5-1 and TRBJ2-5; 9 bases fit TRBD2. Germline values: CDR1 SGHRS, CDR2 YFSETQ. V was pared by 2 bases and J by 5 bases, with 4 bases of the junction left unmatched. This CDR3 region has 14 residues.

CDR3 sequence: CASSLAFISGGYNEQFF. The CDR3 bases are TGTGCCAGCAGCTTAGCCTTTATATCGGGGGGCTACAATGAGCAGTTCTTC. The chain uses TRBV7-6 and TRBJ2-1; 7 positions agree with TRBD2. V was clipped by 0 bases and J by 3 bases; unmatched bases: 8. Germline lookup yields CDR1 SGHVS and CDR2 FNYEAQ. This CDR3 has 17 residues.

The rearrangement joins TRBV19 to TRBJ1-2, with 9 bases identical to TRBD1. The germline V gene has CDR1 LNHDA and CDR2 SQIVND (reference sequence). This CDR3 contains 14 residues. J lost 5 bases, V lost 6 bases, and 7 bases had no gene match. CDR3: CASRPGQGRYGYTF. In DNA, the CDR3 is TGTGCCAGTAGGCCGGGACAGGGTAGATATGGCTACACCTTC. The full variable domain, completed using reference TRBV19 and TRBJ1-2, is DGGITQSPKYLFRKEGQNVTLSCEQNLNHDAMYWYRQDPGQGLRLIYYSQIVNDFQKGDIAEGYSVSREKKESFPLTVTSAQKNPTAFYLCASRPGQGRYGYTFGSGTRLTVV.

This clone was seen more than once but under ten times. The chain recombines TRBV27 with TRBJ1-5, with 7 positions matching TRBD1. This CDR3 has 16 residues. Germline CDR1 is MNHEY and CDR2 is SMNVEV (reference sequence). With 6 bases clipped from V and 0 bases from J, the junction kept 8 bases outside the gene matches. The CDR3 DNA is TGTGCCAGCAGAGAGACAGGGCCGTATAGCAATCAGCCCCAGCATTTT. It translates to CASRETGPYSNQPQHF.

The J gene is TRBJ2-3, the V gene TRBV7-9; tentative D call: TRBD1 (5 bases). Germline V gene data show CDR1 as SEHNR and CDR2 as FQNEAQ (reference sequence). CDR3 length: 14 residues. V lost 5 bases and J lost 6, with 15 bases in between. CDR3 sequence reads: CASSPAGISDTQYF. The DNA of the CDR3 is TGTGCCAGCAGCCCAGCAGGGATTAGTGATACGCAGTATTTT.

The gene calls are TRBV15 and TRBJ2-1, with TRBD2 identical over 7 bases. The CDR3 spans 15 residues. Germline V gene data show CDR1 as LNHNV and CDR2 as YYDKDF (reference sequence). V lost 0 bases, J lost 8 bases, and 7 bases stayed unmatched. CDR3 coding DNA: TGTGCCACCAGCAGAGATTGGACGGGGGGAGATGAGCAGTTCTTC. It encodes CATSRDWTGGDEQFF.

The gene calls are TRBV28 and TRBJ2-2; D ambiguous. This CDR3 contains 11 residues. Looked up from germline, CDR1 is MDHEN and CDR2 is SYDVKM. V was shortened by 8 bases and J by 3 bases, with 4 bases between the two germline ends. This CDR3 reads CASQYTGELFF. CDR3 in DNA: TGTGCCAGCCAGTACACCGGGGAGCTGTTTTTT.

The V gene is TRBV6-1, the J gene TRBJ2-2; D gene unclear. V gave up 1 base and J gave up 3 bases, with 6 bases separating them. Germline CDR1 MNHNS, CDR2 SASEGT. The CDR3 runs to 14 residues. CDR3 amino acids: CASSEDRYTGELFF. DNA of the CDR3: TGTGCCAGCAGTGAAGACAGATACACCGGGGAGCTGTTTTTT.

The CDR3 spells CASSYQTGSNEQFF. The CDR3 DNA reads as TGTGCCAGCAGTTACCAGACAGGGAGCAATGAGCAGTTCTTC. V gene TRBV6-5 combines with J gene TRBJ2-1; 7 bases line up with TRBD1. V dropped 2 bases and J dropped 6; count of bases not matched to a gene: 4. This CDR3 region has 14 residues. The V gene's germline CDR1 is MNHEY and CDR2 SVGAGI.

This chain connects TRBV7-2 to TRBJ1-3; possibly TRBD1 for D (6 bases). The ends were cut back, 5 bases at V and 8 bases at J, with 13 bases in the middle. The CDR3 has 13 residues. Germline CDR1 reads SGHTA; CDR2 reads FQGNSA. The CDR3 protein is CASSLTGIDTIYF. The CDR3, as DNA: TGTGCCAGCAGCCTTACAGGGATTGACACCATATATTTT. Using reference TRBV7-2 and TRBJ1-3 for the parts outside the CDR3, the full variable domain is GAGVSQSPSNKVTEKGKDVELRCDPISGHTALYWYRQSLGQGLEFLIYFQGNSAPDKSGLPSDRFSAERTGGSVSTLTIQRTQQEDSAVYLCASSLTGIDTIYFGEGSWLTVV.

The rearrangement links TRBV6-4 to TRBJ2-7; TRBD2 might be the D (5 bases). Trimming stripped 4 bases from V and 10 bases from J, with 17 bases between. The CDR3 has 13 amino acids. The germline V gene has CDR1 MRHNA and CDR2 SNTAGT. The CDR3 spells CASSVGFELAQYF. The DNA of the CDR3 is TGTGCCAGCAGTGTCGGATTCGAGCTAGCACAGTACTTC.

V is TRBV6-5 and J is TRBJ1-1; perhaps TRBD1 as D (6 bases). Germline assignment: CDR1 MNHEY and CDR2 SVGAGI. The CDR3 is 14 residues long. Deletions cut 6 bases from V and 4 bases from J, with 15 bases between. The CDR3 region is CASRFQGLVTEAFF. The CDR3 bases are TGTGCCAGCAGATTTCAGGGGTTAGTCACTGAAGCTTTCTTT.

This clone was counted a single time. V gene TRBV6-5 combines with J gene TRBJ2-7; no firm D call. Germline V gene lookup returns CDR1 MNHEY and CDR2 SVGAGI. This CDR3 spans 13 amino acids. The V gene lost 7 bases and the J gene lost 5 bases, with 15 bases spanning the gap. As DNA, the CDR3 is TGTGCCAGCACTAGAGCTGGGTACGACGAGCAGTACTTC. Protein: CASTRAGYDEQYF.

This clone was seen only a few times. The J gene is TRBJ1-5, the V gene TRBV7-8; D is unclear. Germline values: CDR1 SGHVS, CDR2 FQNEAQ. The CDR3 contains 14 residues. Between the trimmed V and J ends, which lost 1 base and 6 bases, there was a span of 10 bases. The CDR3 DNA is TGTGCCAGCAGCTTAGGCGGGGTAAGTCAGCCCCAGCATTTT. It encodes CASSLGGVSQPQHF.

The CDR3 region has the DNA TGTGCCAGCAGACAAGGAGGACAGCCCCAGCATTTT. Translation gives CASRQGGQPQHF. The rearrangement links TRBV27 to TRBJ1-5; D is unresolved. Germline V gene data show CDR1 as MNHEY and CDR2 as SMNVEV (reference sequence). V lost 6 bases, J lost 7 bases, and 10 bases lay in between. CDR3 size: 12 residues.

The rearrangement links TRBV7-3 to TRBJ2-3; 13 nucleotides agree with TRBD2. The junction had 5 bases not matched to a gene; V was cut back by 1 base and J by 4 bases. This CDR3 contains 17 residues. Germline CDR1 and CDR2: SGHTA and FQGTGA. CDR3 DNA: TGTGCCAGCAGCTTAAGACAACTAGCGGGGGGGCCAGATACGCAGTATTTT. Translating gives CASSLRQLAGGPDTQYF.

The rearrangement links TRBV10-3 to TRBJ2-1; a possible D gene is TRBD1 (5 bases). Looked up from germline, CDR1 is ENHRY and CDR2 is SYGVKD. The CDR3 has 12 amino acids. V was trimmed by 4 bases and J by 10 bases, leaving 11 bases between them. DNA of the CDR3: TGTGCCATCAGTGGATACGACAGCGAGCAGTTCTTC. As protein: CAISGYDSEQFF.

The CDR3 sequence: CASSFSGGTEAFF. CDR3 sequence (DNA): TGTGCCAGCAGCTTTAGCGGCGGAACTGAAGCTTTCTTT. The chain employs TRBV11-3 and TRBJ1-1; no reliable D call. The germline V gene has CDR1 SGHNT and CDR2 YENEEA. Deletions cut 3 bases from V and 5 bases from J, with 10 bases between. The CDR3 runs 13 residues.

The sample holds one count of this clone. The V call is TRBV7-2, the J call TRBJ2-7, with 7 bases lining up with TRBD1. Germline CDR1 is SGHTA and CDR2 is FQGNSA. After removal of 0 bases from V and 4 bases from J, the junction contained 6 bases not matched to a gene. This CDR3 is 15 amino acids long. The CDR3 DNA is TGTGCCAGCAGCTTAGCTTCAGGGGGATCGTACGAGCAGTACTTC. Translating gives CASSLASGGSYEQYF. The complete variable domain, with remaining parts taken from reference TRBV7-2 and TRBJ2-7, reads GAGVSQSPSNKVTEKGKDVELRCDPISGHTALYWYRQSLGQGLEFLIYFQGNSAPDKSGLPSDRFSAERTGGSVSTLTIQRTQQEDSAVYLCASSLASGGSYEQYFGPGTRLTVT.

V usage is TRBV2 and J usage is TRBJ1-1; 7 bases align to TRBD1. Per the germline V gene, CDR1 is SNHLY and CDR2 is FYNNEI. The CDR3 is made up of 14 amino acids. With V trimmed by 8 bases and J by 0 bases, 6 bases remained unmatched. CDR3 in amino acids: CASLSQGMNTEAFF. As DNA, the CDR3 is TGTGCCAGCCTCTCACAGGGGATGAACACTGAAGCTTTCTTT.

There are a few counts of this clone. Here the CDR3 DNA reads TGTGCCAGCAGCTTTAGCGGGGGATCCTACAATGAGCAGTTCTTC. Translation gives CASSFSGGSYNEQFF. The chain recombines TRBV5-4 with TRBJ2-1, with 9 bases aligning to TRBD2. V was pared by 2 bases and J by 1 base, with 1 base of the junction left unmatched. Germline CDR1 reads SGHNT; CDR2 reads YYREEE (reference sequence). This CDR3 contains 15 residues.

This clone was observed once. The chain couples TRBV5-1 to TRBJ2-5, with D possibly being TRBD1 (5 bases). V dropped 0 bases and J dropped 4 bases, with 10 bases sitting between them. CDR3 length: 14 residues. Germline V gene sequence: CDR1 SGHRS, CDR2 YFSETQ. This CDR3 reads CASSLEIGVETQYF. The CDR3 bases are TGCGCCAGCAGCTTGGAAATAGGGGTAGAGACCCAGTACTTC.